This T cell receptor beta chain appears in the sequencing data of a study of T cell repertoires in cytomegalovirus infection. The CDR3 consists of 17 residues. V was clipped by 4 bases and J by 3 bases, with 22 bases between them. Germline V gene data show CDR1 as MNHEY and CDR2 as SVGEGT. General study findings and limits: Identification of carriers of CMV plus the relevant HLA was performed using cumulative public TCR beta family frequency. Predominance within the ex vivo response was attributable to HLA-C-restricted CMV-specific TCR beta clonotypes.

TCRdb processed the reads anew with MiXCR; each CDR3 protein has one entry. This sample carries around 570,000 distinct CDR3 sequences, just under 40% of them seen once, and the ten largest clones take about 48%. As concerns this clonotype: Its antigen is currently unknown.

This TCR derives from a human donor in good health (CMV status not recorded). Some clones in this sample may be carry-over from other donors' samples. The material sequenced was cultured PBMCs, taken from culture after CMV antigen stimulation. The chain employs TRBV6-2 or TRBV6-3 and TRBJ2-7; D assignment may be TRBD1 or TRBD2 (5 bases each). Written as DNA, the CDR3 is TGTGCCAGCAGTTCCACCCTACGGACAAATGGGGGCTACGAGCAGTACTTC. The encoded protein is CASSSTLRTNGGYEQYF.